This T cell receptor (beta chain) was profiled in a study of radiation and T cells in renal cell carcinoma. This CDR3 region has 17 residues. The V segment lost 3 bases and the J segment 2 bases; nucleotides outside the gene matches: 8. Per the germline V gene, CDR1 is SEHNR and CDR2 is FQNEAQ (reference sequence). The assay was immunoSEQ multiplex PCR, and TCRdb's table has in-frame clones only and misses some. Of some 130,000 clones in the sample, about 81% were seen once. Study-wide findings and caveats: Top tumor clonotypes rose in blood 2 weeks post-radiation, then contracted.

Of note for this clone: As yet, its antigen is unknown.

Time point here: blood 2 weeks post-SBRT. Sample treatment: 15 Gy SBRT to primary tumor, nephrectomy 4 weeks later. The sequencing used blood, collected from a patient whose treatment included radiotherapy and nephrectomy. The receptor was derived from a woman in her sixties or seventies with renal cell carcinoma. The gene calls are TRBV7-9 and TRBJ2-3, with 10 bases identical to TRBD2. The CDR3 protein is CASSFQLAGGFTDTQYF. In nucleotides, the CDR3 is TGTGCCAGCAGCTTTCAGTTAGCGGGAGGTTTCACAGATACGCAGTATTTT.